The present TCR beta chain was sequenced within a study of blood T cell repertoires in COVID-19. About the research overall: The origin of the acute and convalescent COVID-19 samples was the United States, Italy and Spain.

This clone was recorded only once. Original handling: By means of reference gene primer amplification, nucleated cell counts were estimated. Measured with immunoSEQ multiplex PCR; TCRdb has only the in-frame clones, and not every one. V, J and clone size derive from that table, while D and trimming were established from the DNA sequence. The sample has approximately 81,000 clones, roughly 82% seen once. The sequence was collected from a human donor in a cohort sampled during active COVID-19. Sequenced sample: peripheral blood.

CDR3 residues: CASSRRGILDGANVLTF. CDR3 in DNA: TGCGCCAGCAGCCGCCGAGGAATTCTTGATGGGGCCAACGTCCTGACTTTC. The chain has TRBV4-3 and TRBJ2-6; D is uncertain. Trimming stripped 4 bases from V and 3 bases from J, with 16 bases between. Germline assignment: CDR1 LGHNA and CDR2 YSLEER. The CDR3 length is 17 residues.